This T cell receptor (beta chain) was documented in a study of Ad26.COV2.S vaccination and SARS-CoV-2 variants. Study-level points and caveats: In TCR breadth and depth analyses, total T cell responses may have been underestimated. Vaccinees reportedly had broad spike-specific CD8+ and CD4+ T cell responses. Placebo recipients and vaccine recipients were similar in non-spike TCR breadth.

With regard to this clone: The antigen remains undetermined.

This sample's treatment: some 19 received Ad26.COV2.S at low or high dose, single or two shots; roughly five received placebo; per-sample allocation not given. Sampling occurred on day 63 after the first vaccine or placebo injection. What was given as vaccine was an Ad26 vector encoding Wuhan-strain SARS-CoV-2 spike. The CDR3 sequence is 18 residues long. Trimming removed 3 bases at V and 2 bases at J, with 21 bases between. Germline lookup yields CDR1 LGHNT and CDR2 FRNRAP. Profiled with immunoSEQ multiplex PCR; TCRdb holds only in-frame clones, not every one. The sample yields around 380,000 clones, approximately 86% seen once.

The chain is built from TRBV12-5 and TRBJ2-3, with D perhaps matching TRBD2 (6 bases). This clonotype was sampled from a person aged 18-65 years who received the Ad26.COV2.S COVID-19 vaccine or a placebo. Here the sequenced sample was peripheral blood, taken in a trial of Ad26.COV2.S vaccine versus placebo. DNA for the CDR3: TGTGCTAGTGGTTTAGCCCTCAGTGGAGGGAGTGACACAGATACGCAGTATTTT. Translated: CASGLALSGGSDTDTQYF.